The 31 T cell receptor beta chains reported below all come from one sample, sequenced in a study of cytomegalovirus exposure and HLA in healthy donors. In the PCR, 60 Vbeta and 13 Jbeta primers were used. The method was immunoSEQ multiplex PCR; TCRdb's version includes in-frame clones alone and lacks a portion of them. The table includes some 170,000 clones, about four fifths detected once. The sample was PBMCs. Receptors originate from a woman between 45 and 65 years old in good health and CMV-seronegative.

The chain links TRBV6-1 to TRBJ2-1; a possible D gene is TRBD1 (5 bases). The germline gives CDR1 MNHNS, CDR2 SASEGT. Deletions cut 1 base from V and 9 bases from J, with 13 bases between. CDR3 size: 14 residues. This CDR3 reads CASSEGGALIEQFF. The CDR3 DNA reads TGTGCCAGCAGTGAAGGGGGCGCATTGATTGAGCAGTTCTTC.

This clone was found once. The chain recombines TRBV11-2 with TRBJ2-3; D not resolved. V lost 4 bases, J lost 6 bases, and 23 bases lay in between. The CDR3 runs to 17 residues. CDR1 is SGHAT, CDR2 FQNNGV, per germline. The CDR3 nucleotides are TGTGCCAGCAGCTCGAACCCTATAGTTTCGGTAATGGATACGCAGTATTTT. Translation: CASSSNPIVSVMDTQYF.

This clone was counted a single time. The rearrangement uses TRBV18 and TRBJ2-5; 9 nucleotides align to TRBD1. The J segment lost 4 bases and the V segment lost 6 bases, leaving 9 bases of the junction unmatched. This CDR3 comprises 15 residues. CDR1 KGHSH and CDR2 LQKENI come from the germline V gene. The chain's CDR3 is CASSPGTGYRETQYF. The CDR3 DNA reads TGTGCCAGCTCTCCGGGGACAGGGTATCGAGAGACCCAGTACTTC.

The gene calls are TRBV7-2 and TRBJ2-1; 12 bases align to TRBD2. The CDR3 is 15 amino acids. Germline CDR1 is SGHTA and CDR2 is FQGNSA. The junction had 2 bases not matched to a gene; V was cut back by 5 bases and J by 3 bases. The CDR3 sequence is CASSATSGGYNEQFF. The DNA of the CDR3 is TGTGCCAGCAGCGCGACTAGCGGGGGCTACAATGAGCAGTTCTTC.

The chain joins TRBV5-3 to TRBJ1-5, with a tentative D call TRBD1 (6 bases). TRBV5-3 is flagged as an ORF with uncertain function. The CDR3 covers 17 residues. V shed 0 bases and J shed 3 bases, with 16 bases lying between them. The CDR3 loop is CARSLAWTVPNNQPQHF. CDR3 bases: TGTGCCAGAAGCTTGGCCTGGACAGTCCCCAACAATCAGCCCCAGCATTTT.

The chain uses TRBV7-8 and TRBJ2-1; 8 bases match TRBD1. Germline trimming cut 5 bases from V and 5 bases from J; bases unmatched to any gene: 8. The germline gives CDR1 SGHVS, CDR2 FQNEAQ. This CDR3 spans 15 amino acids. CDR3 sequence reads: CASSVEDRADNEQFF. In nucleotides, the CDR3 is TGTGCCAGCAGCGTGGAGGACAGGGCCGACAATGAGCAGTTCTTC. The whole variable domain, remainder taken from reference TRBV7-8 and TRBJ2-1, is GAGVSQSPRYKVAKRGQDVALRCDPISGHVSLFWYQQALGQGPEFLTYFQNEAQLDKSGLPSDRFFAERPEGSVSTLKIQRTQQEDSAVYLCASSVEDRADNEQFFGPGTRLTVL.

This sequence joins TRBV10-3 and TRBJ2-7, with D perhaps TRBD2 (5 bases). The CDR3 contains 17 residues. V was clipped by 0 bases and J by 0 bases, with 15 bases between them. The germline V gene has CDR1 ENHRY and CDR2 SYGVKD. Written as DNA, the CDR3 is TGTGCCATCAGTGAGTCCTCGGGATCGACTCCCTCCTACGAGCAGTACTTC. Protein product: CAISESSGSTPSYEQYF.

The J gene is TRBJ2-3, the V gene TRBV4-2, with TRBD2 matching over 7 bases. This CDR3 is built from 14 residues. Unmatched junction bases numbered 6, after V lost 4 bases and J lost 5 bases. The germline CDR1 and CDR2 sequences are LGHNA and YNFKEQ. CDR3 sequence (DNA): TGTGCCAGCAGCCCGGAGCGGGGAGAAGATACGCAGTATTTT. It yields the protein CASSPERGEDTQYF.

This chain uses TRBV6-5 with TRBJ2-7; 7 nucleotides line up with TRBD1. The CDR3 consists of 13 residues. Germline CDR1 MNHEY, CDR2 SVGAGI. V shed 3 bases and J 7 bases; nucleotides not matched to a gene: 6. The CDR3 region is CASSYRQGLEQYF. CDR3 nucleotide sequence: TGTGCCAGCAGTTATCGACAGGGCTTAGAGCAGTACTTC.

This clone has just one count. The chain links TRBV7-2 to TRBJ2-5; the D is unclear. The tail of the sequence fits TRBJ2-7 better, so the J call may be wrong. The CDR3 loop spans 13 amino acids. From germline, CDR1 is SGHTA and CDR2 FQGNSA. Here the CDR3 reads CASSFTSSHEQYF. The CDR3 region has the DNA TGTGCCAGCAGCTTTACGTCATCCCACGAGCAGTACTTC.

This clone was seen only once. J is TRBJ2-7 and V is TRBV5-1; 9 nucleotides match TRBD1. CDR1 and CDR2 (germline): SGHRS, YFSETQ. The V segment lost 4 bases and the J segment 4 bases; nucleotides outside the gene matches: 6. This CDR3 is 14 amino acids long. The CDR3 DNA follows: TGCGCCAGCAGCCCTCTACAGGGGGCTTACGAGCAGTACTTC. Translated, it gives CASSPLQGAYEQYF.

With regard to this clone: Distinct nucleotide sequences in the sample also encode this CDR3. J is TRBJ1-1 and V is TRBV6-5; the match to TRBD1 covers 7 bases. The V and J ends lost 0 bases and 1 base, in that order; junction bases with no gene match: 2. This CDR3 comprises 15 residues. Germline assignment: CDR1 MNHEY and CDR2 SVGAGI. CDR3 DNA: TGTGCCAGCAGTTACTCGGGGACAGAGAACACTGAAGCTTTCTTT. Protein: CASSYSGTENTEAFF.

This chain connects TRBV2 to TRBJ2-3; 8 positions match TRBD2. The length of the CDR3 is 14 residues. Unmatched junction bases numbered 8, after V lost 6 bases and J lost 6 bases. The germline V gene encodes CDR1 SNHLY and CDR2 FYNNEI. The CDR3 region is CASRLGGGMDTQYF. CDR3 nucleotide sequence: TGTGCCAGCAGACTAGGCGGGGGGATGGATACGCAGTATTTT.

The chain links TRBV6-4 to TRBJ2-1, with 9 bases fitting TRBD2. The CDR3 consists of 14 residues. V lost 4 bases to trimming and J lost 9 bases; unmatched junction nucleotides: 7. The germline V gene encodes CDR1 MRHNA and CDR2 SNTAGT. The CDR3 DNA is TGTGCCAGCAGTGGAGTTAGCGGGAGAGGTGAGCAGTTCTTC. Its translation is CASSGVSGRGEQFF.

CDR3 protein: CASSAFGGGHYEQYF. CDR3 nucleotide sequence: TGTGCCAGCAGTGCCTTTGGGGGGGGGCACTACGAGCAGTACTTC. The V call is TRBV27, the J call TRBJ2-7, with D possibly TRBD2 on 7 matching bases. Trimming left V 5 bases short and J 3 bases short, with 17 bases between. Germline lookup yields CDR1 MNHEY and CDR2 SMNVEV (reference sequence). The CDR3 runs 15 residues.

The chain employs TRBV7-3 and TRBJ2-2, with 7 bases fitting TRBD1. The CDR3 spans 14 residues. The V gene end was trimmed by 1 base and the J gene end by 7 bases; junction bases not matched to a gene: 3. The germline V gene has CDR1 SGHTA and CDR2 FQGTGA. CDR3 sequence reads: CASSLKGAIGELFF. CDR3 bases: TGTGCCAGCAGCTTAAAGGGGGCGATCGGGGAGCTGTTTTTT.

The rearrangement uses TRBV7-2 and TRBJ2-2; TRBD2 is a possible D gene (6 bases). The germline V and J ends were trimmed by 5 bases and 3 bases, with 19 bases remaining between them. This CDR3 is 17 amino acids long. Germline loops: CDR1 SGHTA, CDR2 FQGNSA. The CDR3 DNA sequence: TGTGCCAGCAGCAAAGAAACTAGCTGGGGATACACCGGGGAGCTGTTTTTT. Its protein product is CASSKETSWGYTGELFF.

The chain employs TRBV29-1 and TRBJ2-7; 13 bases match TRBD2. The V gene end was trimmed by 6 bases and the J gene end by 2 bases; junction bases not matched to a gene: 4. Germline values: CDR1 SQVTM, CDR2 ANQGSEA. CDR3 length: 14 amino acids. CDR3 DNA: TGCAGCGTGGGGGGACTAGCGGGGACCTACGAGCAGTACTTC. It encodes CSVGGLAGTYEQYF.

The J gene is TRBJ2-1, the V gene TRBV7-2, with D perhaps TRBD1 (6 bases). CDR3 length: 16 amino acids. Per the germline V gene, CDR1 is SGHTA and CDR2 is FQGNSA. V was pared by 5 bases and J by 3 bases, with 17 bases between. The CDR3 here is CASSQFRDKHYNEQFF. In DNA form, the CDR3 reads TGTGCCAGCAGCCAGTTCCGGGACAAGCACTACAATGAGCAGTTCTTC.

This chain joins TRBV6-5 and TRBJ2-7, with D possibly matching TRBD2 (5 bases). The CDR3 is 16 amino acids. V lost 0 bases and J lost 4, with 16 bases in between. From germline, CDR1 is MNHEY and CDR2 SVGAGI. The CDR3 coding sequence is TGTGCCAGCAGTTACTCCGGCGGACTTACGCAATACGAGCAGTACTTC. Translated: CASSYSGGLTQYEQYF.

J is TRBJ2-1 and V is TRBV7-2; tentative D call: TRBD1 (5 bases). V lost 6 bases, J lost 9 bases, and 18 bases lay in between. Germline loops: CDR1 SGHTA, CDR2 FQGNSA. The CDR3 is 14 amino acids. The CDR3 protein is CASSPTANKAEQFF. CDR3 DNA sequence: TGTGCCAGCAGTCCGACAGCAAACAAAGCTGAGCAGTTCTTC.

Note on this clone: At the DNA level, this CDR3 is encoded by other sequences in the same sample as well. The chain carries TRBV27 and TRBJ2-3; 7 bases are shared with TRBD1. The CDR3 has 16 residues. V shed 3 bases, J shed 0 bases, and the junction held 6 bases outside the gene matches. Per germline, CDR1 MNHEY and CDR2 SMNVEV (reference sequence). CDR3 DNA sequence: TGTGCCAGCAGTTTTAACAGGGGATATAGCACAGATACGCAGTATTTT. Translating it yields CASSFNRGYSTDTQYF.

This chain joins TRBV5-6 and TRBJ2-3; D perhaps matches TRBD1 (5 bases). Deletions cut 5 bases from V and 2 bases from J, with 18 bases between. The CDR3 extends over 16 amino acids. Looked up from germline, CDR1 is SGHDT and CDR2 is YYEEEE. The CDR3 region is CASREGSDGHTDTQYF. CDR3 coding DNA: TGTGCCAGCAGAGAAGGTTCCGACGGACACACAGATACGCAGTATTTT. The full variable domain, its missing parts supplied by reference TRBV5-6 and TRBJ2-3, is DAGVTQSPTHLIKTRGQQVTLRCSPKSGHDTVSWYQQALGQGPQFIFQYYEEEERQRGNFPDRFSGHQFPNYSSELNVNALLLGDSALYLCASREGSDGHTDTQYFGPGTRLTVL.

The rearrangement uses TRBV28 and TRBJ2-7, with TRBD2 identical over 16 bases. CDR1 is MDHEN, CDR2 SYDVKM, per germline. The CDR3 runs 17 residues. The junction had 6 bases not matched to a gene; V was cut back by 2 bases and J by 5 bases. This chain's CDR3 is CASSLRVGTSGGDEQYF. DNA for the CDR3: TGTGCCAGCAGTTTACGGGTGGGGACTAGCGGGGGGGACGAGCAGTACTTC.

V is TRBV19 and J is TRBJ2-7; 9 bases fit TRBD1. V gave up 4 bases and J gave up 0 bases; unmatched junction bases: 4. The CDR3 totals 15 residues. Germline loops: CDR1 LNHDA, CDR2 SQIVND (reference sequence). CDR3 sequence: CASSKPGQGSYEQYF. The CDR3 nucleotides are TGTGCCAGTAGTAAACCGGGACAGGGCTCCTACGAGCAGTACTTC.

In DNA form, the CDR3 reads TGTGCCAGCAGCTTGGTACAGGGGGAGCCCCAGCATTTT. Amino acid sequence: CASSLVQGEPQHF. The genes are TRBV7-9 and TRBJ1-5; 8 nucleotides line up with TRBD1. V trimming: 3 bases; J trimming: 8 bases; junction bases outside the gene matches: 3. Per germline, CDR1 SEHNR and CDR2 FQNEAQ (reference sequence). This CDR3 contains 13 residues.

This clone turned up a few times. The chain couples TRBV9 to TRBJ1-4, with 8 nucleotides matching TRBD1. Losses at the gene ends were 4 bases for V and 8 bases for J; bases not matched to a gene: 10. Germline CDR1 is SGDLS and CDR2 is YYNGEE. The CDR3 contains 15 residues. CDR3 nucleotides: TGTGCCAGCAGCATCGACAGGGGCAAGGGGGAAAAACTGTTTTTT. It is translated as CASSIDRGKGEKLFF.

The rearrangement links TRBV4-2 to TRBJ2-7, with D uncertain. The CDR3 is 16 residues long. V was pared by 1 base and J by 3 bases, with 16 bases between. In germline, CDR1 is LGHNA, CDR2 YNFKEQ. CDR3 residues: CASSQVSEAQNYEQYF. The CDR3 DNA reads as TGTGCCAGCAGCCAAGTATCCGAGGCACAAAACTACGAGCAGTACTTC.

The table lists this clone with a few counts. This chain connects TRBV14 to TRBJ2-3; D may be TRBD2 (6 bases). This CDR3 region has 14 residues. The germline gives CDR1 SGHDN, CDR2 FVKESK. The V gene lost 4 bases and the J gene lost 4 bases, with 12 bases spanning the gap. CDR3 in DNA: TGTGCCAGCAGCCTCTTAGGGACTCCAGATACGCAGTATTTT. Its protein product is CASSLLGTPDTQYF.

V gene TRBV4-1 combines with J gene TRBJ1-4, with 10 bases matching TRBD1. The CDR3 contains 14 residues. J was trimmed by 7 bases and V by 4 bases; bases with no gene match: 3. The V gene's germline CDR1 is MGHRA and CDR2 YSYEKL. In DNA, the CDR3 is TGCGCCAGCAGCCGGGGACAGGGGTTTGAAAAACTGTTTTTT. This sequence encodes CASSRGQGFEKLFF.

The chain carries TRBV2 and TRBJ2-5, with 8 bases that match TRBD1. The CDR3 is 14 amino acids. In germline, CDR1 is SNHLY, CDR2 FYNNEI. V was clipped by 6 bases and J by 4 bases; unmatched bases: 7. The CDR3 loop reads CASRTPGQGETQYF. The CDR3 nucleotides are TGTGCCAGCAGAACCCCTGGACAGGGAGAGACCCAGTACTTC.